The entry below describes one T cell receptor (beta chain). What it binds is not known. PCR involved 60 Vbeta and 13 Jbeta primers. This table comes from immunoSEQ multiplex PCR, and its TCRdb copy is limited to in-frame clones, with some not included. The table records 85,000 to 120,000 clones, roughly three fifths of them present only once. This entry comes from a study of cytomegalovirus exposure and HLA in healthy donors. Findings and caveats of the study: Productive status was seen about 90% or about 30% of the time for most TCR beta V segments in an earlier analysis. Later on, an analysis showed TCR association rates differing by HLA locus, with DRB1 the most and HLA-C the fewest. A few V segments could not be told apart, such as TRBV6-2 and TRBV6-3, and were left out.

In nominal health when sampled, donors likely had unrecorded immune exposures nonetheless. The V and J ends lost 6 bases and 2 bases respectively, with 12 bases between them. Per germline, CDR1 SGHDN and CDR2 FVKESK. The CDR3 has 14 amino acids. This receptor was taken from a human donor in good health. The V gene is TRBV14, the J gene TRBJ2-3; perhaps TRBD2 as D (6 bases). Sequencing used PBMCs. CDR3: CASSRLVDTDTQYF. The CDR3 DNA sequence: TGTGCCAGCAGTCGACTAGTCGACACAGATACGCAGTATTTT.